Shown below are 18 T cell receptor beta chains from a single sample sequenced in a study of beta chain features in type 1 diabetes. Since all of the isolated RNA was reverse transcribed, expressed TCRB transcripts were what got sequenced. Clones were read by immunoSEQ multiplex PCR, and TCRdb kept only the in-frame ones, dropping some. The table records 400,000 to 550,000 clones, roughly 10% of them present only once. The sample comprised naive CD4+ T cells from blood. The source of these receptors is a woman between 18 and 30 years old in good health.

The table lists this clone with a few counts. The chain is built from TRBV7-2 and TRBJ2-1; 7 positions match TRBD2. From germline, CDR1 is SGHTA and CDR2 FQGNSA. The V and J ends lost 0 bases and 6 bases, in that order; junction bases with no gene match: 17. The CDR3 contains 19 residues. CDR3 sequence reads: CASSLAFGGTSEVVNEQFF. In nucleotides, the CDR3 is TGTGCCAGCAGCTTAGCGTTTGGTGGAACTAGCGAGGTCGTCAATGAGCAGTTCTTC.

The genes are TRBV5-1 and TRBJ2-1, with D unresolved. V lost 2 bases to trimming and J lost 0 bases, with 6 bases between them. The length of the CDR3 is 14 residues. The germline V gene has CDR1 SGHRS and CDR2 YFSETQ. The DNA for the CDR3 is TGCGCCAGCAGCTTCGGTTCCTCCTACAATGAGCAGTTCTTC. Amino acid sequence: CASSFGSSYNEQFF.

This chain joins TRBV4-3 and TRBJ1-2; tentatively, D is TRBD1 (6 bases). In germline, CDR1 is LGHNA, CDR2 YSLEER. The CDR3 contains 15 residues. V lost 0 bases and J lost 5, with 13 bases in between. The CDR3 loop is CASSQEGGSSYGYTF. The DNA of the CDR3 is TGCGCCAGCAGCCAAGAAGGGGGGTCGTCTTATGGCTACACCTTC.

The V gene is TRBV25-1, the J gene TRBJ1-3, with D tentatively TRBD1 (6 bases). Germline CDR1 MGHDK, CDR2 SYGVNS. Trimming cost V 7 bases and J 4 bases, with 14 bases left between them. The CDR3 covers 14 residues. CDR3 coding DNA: TGTGCCAGCAAGTCCGGGACATTAGGAAACACCATATATTTT. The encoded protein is CASKSGTLGNTIYF.

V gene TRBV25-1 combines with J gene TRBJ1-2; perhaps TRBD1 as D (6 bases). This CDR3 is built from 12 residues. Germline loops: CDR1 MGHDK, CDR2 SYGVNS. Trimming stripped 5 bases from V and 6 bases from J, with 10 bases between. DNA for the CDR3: TGTGCCAGCAGTACTAGGGGGGATGGCTACACCTTC. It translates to CASSTRGDGYTF.

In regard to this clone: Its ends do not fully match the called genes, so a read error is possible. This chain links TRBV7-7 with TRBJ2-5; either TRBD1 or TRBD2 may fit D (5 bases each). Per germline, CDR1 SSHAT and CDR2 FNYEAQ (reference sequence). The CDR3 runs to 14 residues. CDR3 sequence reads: CASSPGTLVETQYF. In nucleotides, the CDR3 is TGTGCTAGCAGCCCCGGGACGCTCGTAGAGACCCAGTACTTC.

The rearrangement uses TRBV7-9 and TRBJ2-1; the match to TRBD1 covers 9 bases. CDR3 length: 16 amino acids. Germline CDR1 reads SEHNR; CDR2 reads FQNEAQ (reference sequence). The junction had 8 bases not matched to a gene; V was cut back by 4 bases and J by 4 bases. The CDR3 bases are TGTGCCAGCAGCTCCGCGGGACAGGGAGCATACAATGAGCAGTTCTTC. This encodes CASSSAGQGAYNEQFF.

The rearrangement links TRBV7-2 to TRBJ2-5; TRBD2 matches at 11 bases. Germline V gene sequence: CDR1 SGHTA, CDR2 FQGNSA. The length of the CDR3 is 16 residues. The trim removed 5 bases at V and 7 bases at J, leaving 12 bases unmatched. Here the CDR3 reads CASSQGLADLSGTQYF. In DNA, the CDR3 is TGTGCCAGCAGCCAGGGACTAGCGGACCTCTCCGGGACCCAGTACTTC.

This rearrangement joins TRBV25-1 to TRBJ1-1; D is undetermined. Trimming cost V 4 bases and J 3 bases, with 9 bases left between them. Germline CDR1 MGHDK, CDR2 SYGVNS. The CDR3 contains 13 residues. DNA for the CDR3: TGTGCCAGCAGTGGACTCCGGGACACTGAAGCTTTCTTT. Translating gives CASSGLRDTEAFF.

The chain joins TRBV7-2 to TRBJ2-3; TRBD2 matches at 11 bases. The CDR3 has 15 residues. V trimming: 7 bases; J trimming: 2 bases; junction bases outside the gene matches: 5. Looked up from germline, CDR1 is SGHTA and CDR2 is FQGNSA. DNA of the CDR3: TGTGCCAGCACCCCTAGCGGGGGGAACACAGATACGCAGTATTTT. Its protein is CASTPSGGNTDTQYF. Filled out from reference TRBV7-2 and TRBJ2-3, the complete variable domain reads GAGVSQSPSNKVTEKGKDVELRCDPISGHTALYWYRQSLGQGLEFLIYFQGNSAPDKSGLPSDRFSAERTGGSVSTLTIQRTQQEDSAVYLCASTPSGGNTDTQYFGPGTRLTVL.

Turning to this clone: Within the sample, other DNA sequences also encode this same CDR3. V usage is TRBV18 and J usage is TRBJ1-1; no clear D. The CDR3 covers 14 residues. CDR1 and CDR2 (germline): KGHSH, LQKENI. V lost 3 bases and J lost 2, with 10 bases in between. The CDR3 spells CASSPDGLNTEAFF. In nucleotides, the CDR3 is TGTGCCAGCTCACCCGATGGATTAAACACTGAAGCTTTCTTT.

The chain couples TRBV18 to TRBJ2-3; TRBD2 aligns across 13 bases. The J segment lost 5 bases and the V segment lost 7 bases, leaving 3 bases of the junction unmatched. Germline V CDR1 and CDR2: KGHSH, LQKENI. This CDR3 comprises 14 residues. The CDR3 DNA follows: TGTGCCAGCTTTGGACTAGCGGGAGTAGATACGCAGTATTTT. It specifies CASFGLAGVDTQYF.

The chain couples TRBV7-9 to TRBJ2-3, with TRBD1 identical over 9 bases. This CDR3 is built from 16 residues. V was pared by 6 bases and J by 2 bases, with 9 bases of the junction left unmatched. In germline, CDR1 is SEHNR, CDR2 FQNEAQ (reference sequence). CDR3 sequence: CASSPWGQGDTDTQYF. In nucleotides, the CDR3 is TGTGCCAGCAGTCCATGGGGACAGGGAGACACAGATACGCAGTATTTT.

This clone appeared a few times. The CDR3 DNA follows: TGCAGCGCGGGACAGGGGGCAAGTATTGGCTACACCTTC. This gives the protein CSAGQGASIGYTF. This chain uses TRBV29-1 with TRBJ1-2, with 12 bases fitting TRBD1. Germline CDR1 reads SQVTM; CDR2 reads ANQGSEA. J was trimmed by 7 bases and V by 7 bases; bases with no gene match: 7. The CDR3 is made up of 13 amino acids. The full variable domain, its missing parts supplied by reference TRBV29-1 and TRBJ1-2, is SAVISQKPSRDICQRGTSLTIQCQVDSQVTMMFWYRQQPGQSLTLIATANQGSEATYESGFVIDKFPISRPNLTFSTLTVSNMSPEDSSIYLCSAGQGASIGYTFGSGTRLTVV.

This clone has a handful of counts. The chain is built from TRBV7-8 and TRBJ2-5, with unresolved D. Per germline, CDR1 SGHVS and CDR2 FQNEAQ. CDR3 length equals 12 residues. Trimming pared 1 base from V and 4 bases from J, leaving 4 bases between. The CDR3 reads CASSLGTETQYF. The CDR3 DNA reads TGTGCCAGCAGCTTAGGTACAGAGACCCAGTACTTC.

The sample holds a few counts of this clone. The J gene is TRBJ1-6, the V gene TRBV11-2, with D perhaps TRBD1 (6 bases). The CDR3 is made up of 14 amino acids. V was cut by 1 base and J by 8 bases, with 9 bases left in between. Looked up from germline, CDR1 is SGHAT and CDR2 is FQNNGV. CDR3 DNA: TGTGCCAGCAGCTTAGTCAGGGGCGATTCACCCCTCCACTTT. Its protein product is CASSLVRGDSPLHF.

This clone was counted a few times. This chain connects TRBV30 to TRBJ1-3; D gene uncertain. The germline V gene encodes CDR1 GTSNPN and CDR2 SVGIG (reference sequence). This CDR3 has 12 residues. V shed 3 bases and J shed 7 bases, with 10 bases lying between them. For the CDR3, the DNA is TGTGCCTGGAGGACAACCCGGAACACCATATATTTT. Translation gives CAWRTTRNTIYF.

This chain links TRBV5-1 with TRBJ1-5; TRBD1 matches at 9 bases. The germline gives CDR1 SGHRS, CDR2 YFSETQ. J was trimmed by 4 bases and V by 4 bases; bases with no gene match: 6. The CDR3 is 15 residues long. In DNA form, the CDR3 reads TGCGCCAGCAGCCCCGGGACAGGGTGGAATCAGCCCCAGCATTTT. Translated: CASSPGTGWNQPQHF.